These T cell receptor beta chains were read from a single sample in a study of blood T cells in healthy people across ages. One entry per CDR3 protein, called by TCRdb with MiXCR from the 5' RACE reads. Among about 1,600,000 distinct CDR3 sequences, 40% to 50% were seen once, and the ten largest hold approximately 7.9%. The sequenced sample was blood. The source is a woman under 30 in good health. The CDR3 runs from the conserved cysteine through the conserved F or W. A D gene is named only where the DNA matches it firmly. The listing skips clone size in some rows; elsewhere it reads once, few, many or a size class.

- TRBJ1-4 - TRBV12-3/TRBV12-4 CASSLRFNEKLFF TGTGCCAGCAGTTTGCGGTTTAATGAAAAACTGTTTTTT
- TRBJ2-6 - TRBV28 CASRVGANVLTF TGTGCCAGCAGAGTTGGGGCCAACGTCCTGACTTTC
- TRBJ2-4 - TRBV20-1 CSARGPHLAKNIQYF TGCAGTGCTAGAGGCCCCCATCTAGCCAAAAACATTCAGTACTTC
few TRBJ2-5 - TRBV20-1 CSAPRGTETQYF TGCAGTGCTCCTAGGGGCACGGAGACCCAGTACTTC
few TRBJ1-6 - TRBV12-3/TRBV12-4 CASSGPAPPLHF TGTGCCAGCAGCGGGCCAGCCCCACCCCTCCACTTT
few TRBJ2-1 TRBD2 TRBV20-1 CSARDMIAGVAEQFF TGCAGTGCTAGAGATATGATAGCGGGAGTAGCTGAGCAGTTCTTC
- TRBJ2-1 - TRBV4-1 CATAIGETDQETQFF TGCGCCACAGCCATTGGAGAAACGGACCAAGAGACCCAGTTCTTC
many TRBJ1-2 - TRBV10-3 CAISESTKANYGYTF TGTGCCATCAGTGAGTCGACGAAGGCTAACTATGGCTACACCTTC
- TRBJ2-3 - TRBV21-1 CASDMDNGAGGADTQYF TGTGCCAGCGACATGGACAACGGAGCGGGAGGGGCAGATACGCAGTATTTT
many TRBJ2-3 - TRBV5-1 CASSSAQTGSAQYF TGCGCCAGCAGCTCCGCCCAAACAGGGAGTGCGCAGTATTTT
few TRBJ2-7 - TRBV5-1 CASSSSDTTGGYEQYF TGCGCCAGCAGCTCCTCGGACACCACCGGTGGCTACGAGCAGTACTTC
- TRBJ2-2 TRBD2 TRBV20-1 CSARGASGSSGELFF TGCAGTGCTAGAGGGGCTAGCGGGAGTTCGGGGGAGCTGTTTTTT
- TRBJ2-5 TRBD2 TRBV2 CASRAGGNNEQYF TGTGCCAGCAGAGCGGGGGGGAACAATGAGCAGTACTTC
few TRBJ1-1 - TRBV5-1 CASSLGTVQLEAFF TGCGCCAGCAGCTTGGGAACTGTTCAGCTTGAAGCTTTCTTT
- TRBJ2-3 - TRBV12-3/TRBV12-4 CASSLRGDTEYF TGTGCCAGCAGTTTAAGGGGGGATACGGAATATTTT
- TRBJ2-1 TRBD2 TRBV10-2 CASSGASGGFTYEQFF TGCGCCAGCAGTGGCGCTAGCGGGGGGTTCACCTACGAGCAGTTCTTC
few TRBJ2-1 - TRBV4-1 CASSHPGGYNEQFF TGCGCCAGCAGCCACCCCGGGGGATACAATGAGCAGTTCTTC
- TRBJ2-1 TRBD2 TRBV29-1 CSVVLGGNEQFF TGCAGCGTTGTTTTGGGGGGGAATGAGCAGTTCTTC
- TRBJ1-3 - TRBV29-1 CSVRERGGNTIYF TGCAGCGTTAGGGAAAGGGGAGGAAACACCATATATTTT
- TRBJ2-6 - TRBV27 CASSLSPRISGANVLTF TGTGCCAGCAGTTTATCCCCTAGGATCTCTGGGGCCAACGTCCTGACTTTC